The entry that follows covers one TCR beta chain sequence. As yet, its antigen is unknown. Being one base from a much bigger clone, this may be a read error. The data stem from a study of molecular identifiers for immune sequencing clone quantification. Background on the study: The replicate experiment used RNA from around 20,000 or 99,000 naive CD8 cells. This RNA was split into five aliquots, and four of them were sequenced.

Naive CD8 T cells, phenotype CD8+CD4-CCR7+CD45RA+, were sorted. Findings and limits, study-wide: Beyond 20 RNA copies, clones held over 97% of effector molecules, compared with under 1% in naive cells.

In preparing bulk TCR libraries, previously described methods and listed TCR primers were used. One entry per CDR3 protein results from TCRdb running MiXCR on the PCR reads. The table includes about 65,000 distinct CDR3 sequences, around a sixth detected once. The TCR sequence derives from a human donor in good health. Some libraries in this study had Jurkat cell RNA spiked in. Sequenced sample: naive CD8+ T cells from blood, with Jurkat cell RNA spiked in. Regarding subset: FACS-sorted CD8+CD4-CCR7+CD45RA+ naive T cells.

As DNA, the CDR3 is TGTGCCAGTAGCGAAGGGGTCTGGAACACTGAAGCTCTCTTT. Translation: CASSEGVWNTEALF. The rearrangement uses TRBV19 and TRBJ1-1; a weak D match, TRBD1 (5 bases). This CDR3 has 14 residues. Germline assignment: CDR1 LNHDA and CDR2 SQIVND (reference sequence).